This note documents a single TCR beta chain sequence. There is no known antigen for this receptor. No qualities accompany the bases; no much larger clone lies one base away. The record originates from a study of pediatric ulcerative colitis (dated by TCRdb to between 2018 and 2020). Context from the whole study: Under 10 newly diagnosed, treatment-naive pediatric ulcerative colitis patients and a few non-IBD control children each provided paired blood and rectal samples. Overall study results and their limits: Because repertoires were derived from total lymphocyte DNA, patterns in rare subsets such as regulatory T cells may not have been reflected. Features of the rectal repertoire distinguished controls, mild-moderate colitis patients and acute severe colitis patients, and in acute severe colitis, rectal diversity was reduced because of clonal expansions. Autologous blood-rectal clonal overlap was significantly higher in ulcerative colitis patients than in controls, suggesting increased T cell trafficking to inflamed tissue. For technical reasons, substantially fewer templates were yielded by the blood samples of a couple of patients, and these blood samples were excluded from blood-rectal overlap analysis. The healthy control group was small, consisting of only four individuals. Two rectal CDR3 clonotypes were found in every ulcerative colitis patient but in no control.

A distance of 24 bases separates the germline ends of V and J, which lose 0 bases and 6 bases respectively. The CDR3 runs 19 residues from the cysteine to the phenylalanine. The kept DNA is CDR3 alone, 57 bases in frame from the first base. The germline V gene encodes CDR1 LNHDA and CDR2 SQIVND (reference sequence). Using the immunoSEQ TRB Survey service, rearranged CDR3 beta regions were amplified from genomic DNA with multiplex V and J primers. Survey-level sequencing depth of up to 500,000 reads per sample was used to keep depth equal across samples. Libraries were purified and pooled, and sequencing was performed on Illumina technology. Under the source paper's analysis protocol: Productive clonality, sample overlap, pairwise scatters, CDR3 beta length, V/D/J gene usage and productiveness were all assessed with the immunoSEQ online tools. Calculated diversity was defined as the number of unique rearrangements divided by total templates times 100, and Shannon and Simpson indices were additionally computed. For principal component analysis, Z-score normalized data were analyzed with the R prcomp function and the ggbiplot package. Blood-rectal clonal overlap within each subject was quantified with Morisita's index. TCRdb mirrors the immuneACCESS table, restricted to in-frame sequences. Some clones are absent from its copies; in checked studies, under half trace to an unresolved V gene, and the reason for the others is unknown. The V and J calls and clone size are taken from that table; D and trimming were inferred from the DNA. This sample comprises roughly 60,000 clones, approximately 87% of them detected only once. In total, the top ten clones hold about 1.5% of the sample.

In controls, colonoscopy was performed for suspected IBD, macroscopically and histologically normal endoscopy was observed, and no IBD diagnosis was made within the following year. A blood sample was drawn at the time of the colonoscopy. The Wizard kit (Promega) was used to extract genomic DNA from the blood and intestinal samples. This TCR derives from a boy aged 5-17 years who was a control in a study of pediatric ulcerative colitis. The sequencing input was blood. This chain is built from TRBV19 and TRBJ1-5; the D gene cannot be resolved reliably. The bases read TGTGCCAGTAGTATAGATCTGTGGCACCCGGTGAAAAGGGTTCAGCCCCAGCATTTT. The encoded protein is CASSIDLWHPVKRVQPQHF.